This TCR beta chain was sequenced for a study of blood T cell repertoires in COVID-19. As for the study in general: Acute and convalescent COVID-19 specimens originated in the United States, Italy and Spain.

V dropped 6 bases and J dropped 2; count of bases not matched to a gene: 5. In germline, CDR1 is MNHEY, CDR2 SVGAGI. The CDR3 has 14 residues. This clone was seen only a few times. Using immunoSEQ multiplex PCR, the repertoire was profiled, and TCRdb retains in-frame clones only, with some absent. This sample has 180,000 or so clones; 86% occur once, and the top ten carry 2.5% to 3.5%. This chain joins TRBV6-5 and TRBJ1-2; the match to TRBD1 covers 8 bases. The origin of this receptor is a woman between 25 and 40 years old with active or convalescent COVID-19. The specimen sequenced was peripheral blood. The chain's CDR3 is CASSPGQGNYGYTF. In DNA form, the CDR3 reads TGTGCCAGCAGCCCCGGACAGGGAAACTATGGCTACACCTTC.